Listed below are T cell receptor beta chains from one sample, sequenced in a study of shared clonotypes between healthy human individuals. Sequencing used immunoSEQ multiplex PCR; TCRdb keeps in-frame clones, though not all of them. The data hold a few million clones, with roughly 93% observed a single time. The sample consisted of naive CD8+ T cells from PBMCs. These receptors came from a man aged 18 to 35 in good health. Some clones in this sample may be carry-over from other donors' samples. The CDR3 runs from the conserved cysteine through the conserved F or W.

cdr3_aa: CSANGGPHSSYNEQFF
v_call: TRBV29-1
j_call: TRBJ2-1

cdr3_aa: CASSLGTANSPLHF
v_call: TRBV27
j_call: TRBJ1-6

cdr3_aa: CASTPQGMGQFF
v_call: TRBV7-9
j_call: TRBJ2-1

cdr3_aa: CASSQDGQYGYTF
v_call: TRBV4-1
j_call: TRBJ1-2

cdr3_aa: CASKGQNYYGYTF
v_call: TRBV2
j_call: TRBJ1-2

cdr3_aa: CACPTGTGLYF
v_call: TRBV30
j_call: TRBJ2-7

cdr3_aa: CASSLLAGSKETQYF
v_call: TRBV7-9
j_call: TRBJ2-5

cdr3_aa: CASSPEGRQPHTQYF
v_call: TRBV7-8
j_call: TRBJ2-3

cdr3_aa: CASSLKRGRGSEQFF
v_call: TRBV28
j_call: TRBJ2-1

cdr3_aa: CASSETEPNTGELFF
v_call: TRBV2
j_call: TRBJ2-2

cdr3_aa: CASSSGEKGFYNEQFF
v_call: TRBV7-8
j_call: TRBJ2-1

cdr3_aa: CASSPVLSTDTQYF
v_call: TRBV18
j_call: TRBJ2-3

cdr3_aa: CASSPGVAGEEQYF
v_call: TRBV6-1
j_call: TRBJ2-7

cdr3_aa: CASSQNRAGGYGYTF
v_call: TRBV9
j_call: TRBJ1-2

cdr3_aa: CASSGSGGRETQYF
v_call: TRBV9
j_call: TRBJ2-5

cdr3_aa: CAWRGQGASYF
v_call: TRBV30
j_call: TRBJ1-2

cdr3_aa: CASSWTISVGNEQFF
v_call: TRBV7-6
j_call: TRBJ2-1

cdr3_aa: CASSHVAGGYYEQYF
v_call: TRBV14
j_call: TRBJ2-7

cdr3_aa: CASSPGTGPHEQFF
v_call: TRBV9
j_call: TRBJ2-1

cdr3_aa: CASSLPNNEKLFF
v_call: TRBV28
j_call: TRBJ1-4

cdr3_aa: CASSFRALYEQYF
v_call: TRBV11-2
j_call: TRBJ2-7

cdr3_aa: CSVVSGQKETQYF
v_call: TRBV29-1
j_call: TRBJ2-5

cdr3_aa: CASSQGLGDEQFF
v_call: TRBV28
j_call: TRBJ2-1

cdr3_aa: CSAPELAGGHAGETQYF
v_call: TRBV29-1
j_call: TRBJ2-5

cdr3_aa: CASSYSGTGPYEQYF
v_call: TRBV6-6
j_call: TRBJ2-7

cdr3_aa: CSVDGLEGGTYYGYTF
v_call: TRBV29-1
j_call: TRBJ1-2

cdr3_aa: CASSHGAFEQYF
v_call: TRBV7-9
j_call: TRBJ2-7

cdr3_aa: CASSGGLASYNEQFF
v_call: TRBV5-1
j_call: TRBJ2-1

cdr3_aa: CASSFRGGVYGYTF
v_call: TRBV13
j_call: TRBJ1-2

cdr3_aa: CASSLKIYRGQRAFF
v_call: TRBV7-8
j_call: TRBJ1-1

cdr3_aa: CASSQVWVSGRYEQYF
v_call: TRBV14
j_call: TRBJ2-7

cdr3_aa: CASSILLAGVHNEQFF
v_call: TRBV19
j_call: TRBJ2-1

cdr3_aa: CASSWTGASYEQYF
v_call: TRBV27
j_call: TRBJ2-7

cdr3_aa: CASSSSGEQYF
v_call: TRBV11-2
j_call: TRBJ2-7

cdr3_aa: CASSSRTAHYEAFF
v_call: TRBV11-2
j_call: TRBJ1-1

cdr3_aa: CASSRTTGAEAQYF
v_call: TRBV11-2
j_call: TRBJ2-5

cdr3_aa: CASSPGQINQPQHF
v_call: TRBV27
j_call: TRBJ1-5

cdr3_aa: CASSLGLANGNEQFF
v_call: TRBV4-3
j_call: TRBJ2-1

cdr3_aa: CASSILAGHNQPQHF
v_call: TRBV19
j_call: TRBJ1-5

cdr3_aa: CASSPSMGDGADTQYF
v_call: TRBV4-3
j_call: TRBJ2-3

cdr3_aa: CASSGGFPNEKLFF
v_call: TRBV9
j_call: TRBJ1-4

cdr3_aa: CASSGGSEIYEQYF
v_call: TRBV5-6
j_call: TRBJ2-7

cdr3_aa: CAAAGGNTGELFF
v_call: TRBV10-3
j_call: TRBJ2-2

cdr3_aa: CASSQDWRGHEQFF
v_call: TRBV4-3
j_call: TRBJ2-1